These 23 T cell receptor beta chains were sequenced from one sample in a study of cytotoxic CD8 clonotypes in ibrutinib-treated CLL. Assay: immunoSEQ multiplex PCR; the TCRdb copy retains only in-frame clones and omits some. The table has 80,000 to 95,000 clones, around 75% seen once. The source was PBMCs, collected after 12 months of ibrutinib treatment. These TCRs come from a human donor with chronic lymphocytic leukemia.

V is TRBV11-3 and J is TRBJ1-1; a possible D gene is TRBD1 (5 bases). Trimming took 1 base from V and 3 from J, leaving 9 bases between them. CDR3 length: 14 amino acids. Germline CDR1 reads SGHNT; CDR2 reads YENEEA. In DNA, the CDR3 is TGTGCCAGCAGCTTAGGCAGGGACCACACTGAAGCTTTCTTT. Residues: CASSLGRDHTEAFF.

The chain joins TRBV19 to TRBJ2-7; TRBD2 might be the D (5 bases). Looked up from germline, CDR1 is LNHDA and CDR2 is SQIVND (reference sequence). The CDR3 runs to 10 residues. DNA of the CDR3: TGTCCCCCGGGGATAAACGAGCAGTACTTC. It codes for CPPGINEQYF.

CDR3 DNA: TGTGCCAGCAGCTTAGGTCGAGTGGGGCAGGGCTTGGTACGCTATGGCTACACCTTC. The encoded protein is CASSLGRVGQGLVRYGYTF. The J gene is TRBJ1-2, the V gene TRBV7-8; D might be TRBD1 (5 bases). The CDR3 is made up of 19 amino acids. Deletions cut 1 base from V and 4 bases from J, with 25 bases between. Looked up from germline, CDR1 is SGHVS and CDR2 is FQNEAQ.

The chain is built from TRBV7-9 and TRBJ2-1; maybe TRBD2 (5 bases). The V gene lost 1 base and the J gene lost 5 bases, with 12 bases spanning the gap. The CDR3 length is 15 residues. Germline CDR1 is SEHNR and CDR2 is FQNEAQ (reference sequence). CDR3 region: CASSLGLAPNNEQFF. The CDR3 DNA reads TGTGCCAGCAGCTTAGGCCTAGCCCCCAACAATGAGCAGTTCTTC.

V is TRBV7-9 and J is TRBJ1-1; D gene unclear. Germline CDR1 is SEHNR and CDR2 is FQNEAQ (reference sequence). The V end lost 5 bases, the J end lost 10 bases, and 11 bases lay between the germline ends. This CDR3 comprises 11 residues. CDR3 coding DNA: TGTGCCAGCAGCCCCGAGGGTGCAGCTTTCTTT. Translation: CASSPEGAAFF.

This clone was found once. The rearrangement uses TRBV7-2 and TRBJ2-7; TRBD2 is a possible D gene (6 bases). The V gene's germline CDR1 is SGHTA and CDR2 FQGNSA. The CDR3 has 14 amino acids. Trimming stripped 5 bases from V and 1 base from J, with 12 bases between. This CDR3 reads CASSTRDFSYEQYF. As DNA, the CDR3 is TGTGCCAGCAGCACCCGGGACTTTTCCTACGAGCAGTACTTC. The variable domain in full, with the rest retrieved from reference TRBV7-2 and TRBJ2-7, is GAGVSQSPSNKVTEKGKDVELRCDPISGHTALYWYRQSLGQGLEFLIYFQGNSAPDKSGLPSDRFSAERTGGSVSTLTIQRTQQEDSAVYLCASSTRDFSYEQYFGPGTRLTVT.

The chain uses TRBV6-5 and TRBJ2-5; 9 nucleotides match TRBD2. The CDR3 covers 14 residues. The germline gives CDR1 MNHEY, CDR2 SVGAGI. The junction had 7 bases not matched to a gene; V was cut back by 2 bases and J by 9 bases. CDR3 DNA: TGTGCCAGCAGTTACGTCTCGCGGGAGGGCTCCCAGTACTTC. This translates into CASSYVSREGSQYF.

The chain is built from TRBV30 and TRBJ1-4; D possibly corresponds to TRBD1 (6 bases). V gave up 1 base and J gave up 0 bases, with 12 bases separating them. The CDR3 has 16 amino acids. Germline assignment: CDR1 GTSNPN and CDR2 SVGIG (reference sequence). This CDR3 is CAWSAGGRATNEKLFF. CDR3 in DNA: TGTGCCTGGAGTGCCGGGGGCCGGGCAACTAATGAAAAACTGTTTTTT.

The genes are TRBV18 and TRBJ2-7, with 10 bases lining up with TRBD2. With 3 bases clipped from V and 5 bases from J, the junction kept 4 bases outside the gene matches. There are 14 residues in the CDR3. From germline, CDR1 is KGHSH and CDR2 LQKENI. The CDR3 sequence is CASSPLAGVNEQYF. The DNA of the CDR3 is TGTGCCAGCTCACCCCTAGCGGGAGTTAACGAGCAGTACTTC.

CDR3 residues: CASSSEGGTGKETQYF. CDR3 nucleotides: TGTGCCAGCAGCTCAGAGGGCGGGACAGGGAAAGAGACCCAGTACTTC. The chain links TRBV11-3 to TRBJ2-5, with 9 bases that match TRBD1. V lost 4 bases, J lost 3 bases, and 9 bases stayed unmatched. The germline CDR1 and CDR2 sequences are SGHNT and YENEEA. The CDR3 is 16 residues long.

This clone came up once. Within the sample, other DNA sequences also encode this same CDR3. This rearrangement joins TRBV6-5 to TRBJ2-5; D remains unclear. V was pared by 6 bases and J by 4 bases, with 9 bases between. This CDR3 has 12 amino acids. Germline assignment: CDR1 MNHEY and CDR2 SVGAGI. In DNA, the CDR3 is TGTGCCAGCAGCCCCACCGGAGAGACCCAGTACTTC. As protein: CASSPTGETQYF.

A few counts support this clone. The chain uses TRBV7-8 and TRBJ1-2, with D perhaps TRBD1 (6 bases). CDR3 length: 14 residues. V lost 7 bases, J lost 8 bases, and 20 bases lay in between. Germline loops: CDR1 SGHVS, CDR2 FQNEAQ. CDR3 protein: CASTRLGGALGYTF. The DNA of the CDR3 is TGTGCCAGCACCCGACTCGGGGGGGCGTTAGGCTACACCTTC.

The V call is TRBV6-5, the J call TRBJ2-1; a weak D match, TRBD1 (6 bases). The CDR3 loop spans 15 amino acids. V was shortened by 2 bases and J by 5 bases, with 13 bases between the two germline ends. CDR1 is MNHEY, CDR2 SVGAGI, per germline. The CDR3 DNA reads TGTGCCAGCAGTTACGATGGACAGCCGCACAATGAGCAGTTCTTC. This translates into CASSYDGQPHNEQFF.

In DNA form, the CDR3 reads TGTGCCTGGACCCGACAGCCCTATTCACCCCTCCACTTT. Protein: CAWTRQPYSPLHF. This sequence joins TRBV30 and TRBJ1-6; a weak D match, TRBD1 (5 bases). Trimming removed 4 bases at V and 8 bases at J, with 12 bases between. The germline V gene encodes CDR1 GTSNPN and CDR2 SVGIG (reference sequence). The CDR3 length is 13 residues.

This clone has only one observation. The chain recombines TRBV6-1 with TRBJ1-1; 7 bases line up with TRBD1. CDR1 and CDR2 (germline): MNHNS, SASEGT. This CDR3 has 13 residues. The junction had 3 bases not matched to a gene; V was cut back by 7 bases and J by 1 base. This chain's CDR3 is CASTGQANTEAFF. Written as DNA, the CDR3 is TGTGCCAGCACCGGACAGGCGAACACTGAAGCTTTCTTT.

CDR3 DNA sequence: TGTGCCAGCAGCTGGGTCGGGCCCTCCTACGAGCAGTACTTC. It is translated as CASSWVGPSYEQYF. This chain links TRBV11-2 with TRBJ2-7; no clear D gene. This CDR3 is 14 amino acids long. Germline values: CDR1 SGHAT, CDR2 FQNNGV. Trimming shortened V by 4 bases and J by 0 bases, and 10 bases separated the two germline ends.

This clone was recorded once. The chain links TRBV5-1 to TRBJ1-6; TRBD1 is a possible D gene (5 bases). Trimming took off 6 bases at V and 10 bases at J, with 20 bases between the two ends. The CDR3 is 15 residues long. CDR1 is SGHRS, CDR2 YFSETQ, per germline. Written as DNA, the CDR3 is TGCGCCAGCAACCTTGGAGGAGGGGCACGATCACCCCTCCACTTT. Its translation: CASNLGGGARSPLHF.

This rearrangement joins TRBV5-6 to TRBJ1-2, with 8 bases identical to TRBD1. This CDR3 is 13 amino acids long. The germline V gene encodes CDR1 SGHDT and CDR2 YYEEEE. The V segment lost 4 bases and the J segment 8 bases; nucleotides outside the gene matches: 7. CDR3 sequence: CASSPTTGAGYTF. The CDR3 DNA sequence: TGTGCCAGCAGCCCTACGACAGGGGCCGGCTACACCTTC.

The gene calls are TRBV2 and TRBJ2-5; 7 bases fit TRBD2. The CDR3 consists of 13 residues. Per germline, CDR1 SNHLY and CDR2 FYNNEI. J gave up 5 bases and V 6 bases, and 6 bases lay outside the gene matches. The CDR3 DNA is TGTGCCAGCAGGCCGGGGGGAGTGGAGACCCAGTACTTC. Protein product: CASRPGGVETQYF. Complete variable domain (other parts from reference TRBV2 and TRBJ2-5): EPEVTQTPSHQVTQMGQEVILRCVPISNHLYFYWYRQILGQKVEFLVSFYNNEISEKSEIFDDQFSVERPDGSNFTLKIRSTKLEDSAMYFCASRPGGVETQYFGPGTRLLVL.

DNA of the CDR3: TGTGCCAGCAGCTTCCCCAGAAACAGTGAAAAACTGTTTTTT. It codes for CASSFPRNSEKLFF. The rearrangement joins TRBV13 to TRBJ1-4; D remains unclear. V lost 3 bases and J lost 7, with 12 bases in between. The CDR3 is made up of 14 amino acids. Germline V lookup: CDR1 PRHDT, CDR2 FYEKMQ (reference sequence).

The chain combines TRBV9 with TRBJ1-5; weak D call: TRBD1 (6 bases). Germline CDR1 SGDLS, CDR2 YYNGEE. V gave up 7 bases and J gave up 2 bases, with 16 bases separating them. This CDR3 has 15 amino acids. CDR3 amino acids: CASGPGGGGNQPQHF. The CDR3 DNA reads as TGTGCCAGCGGCCCAGGAGGGGGGGGCAATCAGCCCCAGCATTTT.

The chain links TRBV27 to TRBJ2-5, with D unresolved. Germline assignment: CDR1 MNHEY and CDR2 SMNVEV (reference sequence). There are 12 residues in the CDR3. Trimming removed 4 bases from V and 5 bases from J, with 8 bases in between. CDR3 in DNA: TGTGCCAGCAGTTCCCACCGTGAGACCCAGTACTTC. Translated: CASSSHRETQYF.

The chain links TRBV10-3 to TRBJ1-2; D might be TRBD1 (5 bases). This CDR3 is 13 amino acids long. Between the trimmed V and J ends, which lost 5 bases and 4 bases, there was a span of 11 bases. The germline V gene has CDR1 ENHRY and CDR2 SYGVKD. The CDR3, as DNA: TGTGCCATCAGTAACTGGGACGGCTATGGCTACACCTTC. It yields the protein CAISNWDGYGYTF.